These T cell receptor beta chains were read from a single sample in a study of molecular identifiers for immune sequencing clone quantification. In TCRdb, the PCR reads were re-called with MiXCR into one record per CDR3 protein. The sample includes hundreds of thousands of distinct CDR3 sequences, 25% seen only once; the top ten take about 0.8%. Specimen: naive CD8+ T cells from blood, with Jurkat cell RNA spiked in. Receptors were obtained from a human donor in good health. Some libraries in this study had Jurkat cell RNA spiked in. Both conserved end residues are part of each CDR3. Fields, in order: V gene, D gene, J gene, clone size, CDR3 DNA, CDR3 protein. D genes are given only for firm matches. A clone size is listed for some rows: how often the clone was seen (once, few, many), or a class if it is expanded.

v_call: TRBV7-8
d_call: NA
j_call: TRBJ1-6
clone_size: NA
cdr3_nt: TGTGCCAGCAGACCTAGGGACTTCTCGAGATCACCCCTCCACTTT
cdr3_aa: CASRPRDFSRSPLHF

v_call: TRBV29-1
d_call: NA
j_call: TRBJ2-2
clone_size: many
cdr3_nt: TGCAGCGCCCACCGTCGGCGGACGGCCGGGGAGCTGTTTTTT
cdr3_aa: CSAHRRRTAGELFF

v_call: TRBV7-2
d_call: NA
j_call: TRBJ1-3
clone_size: many
cdr3_nt: TGTGCCAGCAGCCTGGGGATTAGCTCTGGAAACACCATATATTTT
cdr3_aa: CASSLGISSGNTIYF

v_call: TRBV12-3/TRBV12-4
d_call: NA
j_call: TRBJ2-6
clone_size: many
cdr3_nt: TGTGCCAGCAGTTCACCGGGACTCTCTGGGGCCAACGTCCTGACTTTC
cdr3_aa: CASSSPGLSGANVLTF

v_call: TRBV7-9
d_call: NA
j_call: TRBJ2-5
clone_size: NA
cdr3_nt: TGTGCCAGCGTCTCAGTTACGGAGACCCAGTACTTC
cdr3_aa: CASVSVTETQYF

v_call: TRBV24-1
d_call: NA
j_call: TRBJ2-5
clone_size: few
cdr3_nt: TGTGCCACCAGTGATTTTGTGGACCTCCAAGAGACCCAGTACTTC
cdr3_aa: CATSDFVDLQETQYF

v_call: TRBV6-6
d_call: NA
j_call: TRBJ1-2
clone_size: few
cdr3_nt: TGTGCCAGCAGTACGCGGGGGGACGCATATGGCTACACCTTC
cdr3_aa: CASSTRGDAYGYTF

v_call: TRBV24-1
d_call: NA
j_call: TRBJ2-5
clone_size: few
cdr3_nt: TGTGCCACCAGCAAAGGTTCCGGAGAGATCCAGTACTTC
cdr3_aa: CATSKGSGEIQYF

v_call: TRBV4-1
d_call: NA
j_call: TRBJ2-3
clone_size: NA
cdr3_nt: TGCGCCAGCAGCCAAGATAGTGTTGCGCGGGCACCAGATAGAACGCAGTATTTT
cdr3_aa: CASSQDSVARAPDRTQYF

v_call: TRBV4-1
d_call: TRBD2
j_call: TRBJ2-2
clone_size: many
cdr3_nt: TGCGCCAGCAGCCAAGTTAGCGGGAGGGTAGGAGAGCTGTTTTTT
cdr3_aa: CASSQVSGRVGELFF

v_call: TRBV7-6
d_call: NA
j_call: TRBJ2-7
clone_size: NA
cdr3_nt: TGTGCCAGCAGCTTAGGGCGGCTCGAGCAGTACTTC
cdr3_aa: CASSLGRLEQYF

v_call: TRBV3-1
d_call: NA
j_call: TRBJ2-1
clone_size: NA
cdr3_nt: TGTGCCAGCAGCCAGACAACCTACAATGAGCAGTTCTTC
cdr3_aa: CASSQTTYNEQFF

v_call: TRBV20-1
d_call: TRBD2
j_call: TRBJ2-3
clone_size: many
cdr3_nt: TGCAGTGCTTGGGGACTAGCGGGTAGAACCACAGATACGCAGTATTTT
cdr3_aa: CSAWGLAGRTTDTQYF

v_call: TRBV24-1
d_call: NA
j_call: TRBJ2-1
clone_size: many
cdr3_nt: TGTGCCACCAGTGATTTATTTCACAATGAGCAGTTCTTC
cdr3_aa: CATSDLFHNEQFF

v_call: TRBV4-3
d_call: TRBD1
j_call: TRBJ1-1
clone_size: many
cdr3_nt: TGCGCCAGCAGCCTCACGGACAGGGCCAGAAACACTGAAGCTTTCTTT
cdr3_aa: CASSLTDRARNTEAFF

v_call: TRBV20-1
d_call: TRBD1
j_call: TRBJ1-1
clone_size: many
cdr3_nt: TGCAGTGCTAGAGACCGGGACAGGGAGTACACTGAAGCTTTCTTT
cdr3_aa: CSARDRDREYTEAFF

v_call: TRBV20-1
d_call: NA
j_call: TRBJ2-5
clone_size: NA
cdr3_nt: TGCAGTGCTAGAGATTTGATGGAGGAGACCCAGTACTTC
cdr3_aa: CSARDLMEETQYF

v_call: TRBV2
d_call: NA
j_call: TRBJ2-3
clone_size: many
cdr3_nt: TGTGCCAGCAGAAGCCCCCCGGCAGATACGCAGTATTTT
cdr3_aa: CASRSPPADTQYF

v_call: TRBV12-3/TRBV12-4
d_call: TRBD1
j_call: TRBJ2-4
clone_size: many
cdr3_nt: TGTGCCAGCAGTTTATTAGCACAGGGGAAAAACATTCAGTACTTC
cdr3_aa: CASSLLAQGKNIQYF

v_call: TRBV14
d_call: NA
j_call: TRBJ1-1
clone_size: many
cdr3_nt: TGTGCCAGCAGCCAAGCTCTCCTTAGGACTCAGGAGGAAGCTTTCTTT
cdr3_aa: CASSQALLRTQEEAFF

v_call: TRBV4-3
d_call: NA
j_call: TRBJ1-1
clone_size: many
cdr3_nt: TGCGCCAGCAGCCAAGGTCCGTCGGTGTTGGAAACGAACACTGAAGCTTTCTTT
cdr3_aa: CASSQGPSVLETNTEAFF

v_call: TRBV4-2
d_call: NA
j_call: TRBJ2-3
clone_size: NA
cdr3_nt: TGTGCCAGCCGCCAAGAGGTGGCGGGATACCCAGCTACGCAGTATTTT
cdr3_aa: CASRQEVAGYPATQYF

v_call: TRBV20-1
d_call: TRBD2
j_call: TRBJ2-3
clone_size: many
cdr3_nt: TGCAGTGCCAAAATTAGCGGGAGGGCCTTACCAGATACGCAGTATTTT
cdr3_aa: CSAKISGRALPDTQYF

v_call: TRBV7-2
d_call: NA
j_call: TRBJ1-1
clone_size: many
cdr3_nt: TGTGCCAGCAGCTTTTCAGGGTACAGTGAAGCTTTCTTT
cdr3_aa: CASSFSGYSEAFF

v_call: TRBV4-2
d_call: NA
j_call: TRBJ2-7
clone_size: NA
cdr3_nt: TGTGCCAGCAGCCAAGATTTTAGCCCCTACGAGCAGTACTTC
cdr3_aa: CASSQDFSPYEQYF

v_call: TRBV12-3/TRBV12-4
d_call: TRBD2
j_call: TRBJ2-2
clone_size: NA
cdr3_nt: TGTGCCAGCATCATGACTAGCGGGGCGAACACCGGGGAGCTGTTTTTT
cdr3_aa: CASIMTSGANTGELFF